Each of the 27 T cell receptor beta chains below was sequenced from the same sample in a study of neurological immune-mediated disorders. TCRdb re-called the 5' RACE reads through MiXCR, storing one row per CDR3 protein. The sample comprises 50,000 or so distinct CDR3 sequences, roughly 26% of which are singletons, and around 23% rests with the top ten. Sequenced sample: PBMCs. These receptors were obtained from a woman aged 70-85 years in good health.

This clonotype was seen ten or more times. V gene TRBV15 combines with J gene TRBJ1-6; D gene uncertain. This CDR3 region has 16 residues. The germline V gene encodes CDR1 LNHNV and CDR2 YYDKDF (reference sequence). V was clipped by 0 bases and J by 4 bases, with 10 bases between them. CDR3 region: CATSRDRRNYNSPLHF. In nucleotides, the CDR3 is TGTGCCACCAGCAGAGATCGTCGGAATTATAATTCACCCCTCCACTTT.

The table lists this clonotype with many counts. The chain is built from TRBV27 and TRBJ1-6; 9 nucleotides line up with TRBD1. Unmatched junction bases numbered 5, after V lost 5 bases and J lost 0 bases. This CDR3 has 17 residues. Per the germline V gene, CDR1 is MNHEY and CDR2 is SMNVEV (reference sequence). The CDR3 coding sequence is TGTGCCAGCAGTCGATGGACAGGGGACTCCTATAATTCACCCCTCCACTTT. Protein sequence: CASSRWTGDSYNSPLHF.

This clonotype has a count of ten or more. CDR3 coding DNA: TGTGCCACTGTGGGGGGGCTAAACTATGGCTACACCTTC. Its protein is CATVGGLNYGYTF. V usage is TRBV10-3 and J usage is TRBJ1-2; possible D gene TRBD1, 6 bases. CDR1 and CDR2 (germline): ENHRY, SYGVKD. V lost 10 bases and J lost 2, with 14 bases in between. The CDR3 length is 13 residues.

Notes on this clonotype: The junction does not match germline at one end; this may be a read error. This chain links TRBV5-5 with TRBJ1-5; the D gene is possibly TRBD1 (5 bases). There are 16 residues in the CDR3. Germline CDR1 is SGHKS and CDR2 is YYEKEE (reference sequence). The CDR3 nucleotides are TGTGCCAGCTGCTTGGATCCAGGGAATAGCTATCAGCCCCAGCATTTT. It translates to CASCLDPGNSYQPQHF.

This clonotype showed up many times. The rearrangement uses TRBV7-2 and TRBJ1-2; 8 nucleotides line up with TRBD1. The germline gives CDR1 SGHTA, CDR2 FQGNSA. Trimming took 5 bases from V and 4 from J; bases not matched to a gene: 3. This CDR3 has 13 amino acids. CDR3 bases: TGTGCCAGCAGCCGTACAGGGGGCTATGGCTACACCTTC. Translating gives CASSRTGGYGYTF.

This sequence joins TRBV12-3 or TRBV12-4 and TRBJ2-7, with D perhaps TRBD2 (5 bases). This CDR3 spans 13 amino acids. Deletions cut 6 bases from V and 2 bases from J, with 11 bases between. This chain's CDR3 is CASSFPGTYEQYF. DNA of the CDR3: TGTGCCAGCAGCTTCCCGGGGACCTACGAGCAGTACTTC.

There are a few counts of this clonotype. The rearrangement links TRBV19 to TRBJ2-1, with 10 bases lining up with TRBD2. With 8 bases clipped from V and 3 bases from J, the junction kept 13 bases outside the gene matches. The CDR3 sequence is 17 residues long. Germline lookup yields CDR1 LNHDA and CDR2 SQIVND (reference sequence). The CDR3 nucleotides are TGTGCCAGTGCCGGGACTAGCGCCCAATTCGGCTACAATGAGCAGTTCTTC. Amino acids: CASAGTSAQFGYNEQFF.

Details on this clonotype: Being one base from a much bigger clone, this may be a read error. CDR3: CSVASGSAYNEQFF. The CDR3, as DNA: TGCAGTGTTGCAAGCGGGAGTGCGTACAATGAGCAGTTCTTC. This sequence joins TRBV20-1 and TRBJ2-1; 8 bases agree with TRBD2. Germline loops: CDR1 DFQATT, CDR2 SNEGSKA (reference sequence). The J segment lost 4 bases and the V segment lost 7 bases, leaving 9 bases of the junction unmatched. The CDR3 is 14 amino acids.

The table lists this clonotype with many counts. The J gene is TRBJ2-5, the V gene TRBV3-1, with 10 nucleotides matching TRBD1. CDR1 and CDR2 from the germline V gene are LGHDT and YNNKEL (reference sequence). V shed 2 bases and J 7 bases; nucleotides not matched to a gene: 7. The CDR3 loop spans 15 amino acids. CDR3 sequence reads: CASSQIGQGGVTQYF. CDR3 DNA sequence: TGTGCCAGCAGCCAAATAGGACAGGGGGGGGTGACCCAGTACTTC.

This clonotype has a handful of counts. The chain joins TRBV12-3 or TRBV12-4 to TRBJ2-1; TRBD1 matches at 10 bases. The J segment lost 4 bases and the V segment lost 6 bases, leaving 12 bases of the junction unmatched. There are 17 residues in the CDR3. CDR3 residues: CASSLWTGGTGYNEQFF. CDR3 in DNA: TGTGCCAGCAGCCTGTGGACAGGGGGTACGGGATACAATGAGCAGTTCTTC.

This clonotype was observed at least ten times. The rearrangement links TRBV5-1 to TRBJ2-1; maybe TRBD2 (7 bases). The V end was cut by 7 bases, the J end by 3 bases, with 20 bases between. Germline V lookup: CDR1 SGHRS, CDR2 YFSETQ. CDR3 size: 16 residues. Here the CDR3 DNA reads TGCGCCAGCTCCGGTGGGGGAGGGGGGCTCTACAATGAGCAGTTCTTC. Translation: CASSGGGGGLYNEQFF.

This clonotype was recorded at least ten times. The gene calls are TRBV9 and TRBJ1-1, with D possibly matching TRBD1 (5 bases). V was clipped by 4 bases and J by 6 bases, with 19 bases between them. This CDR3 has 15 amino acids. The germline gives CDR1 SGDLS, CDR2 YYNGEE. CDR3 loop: CASSSKRRGDAEAFF. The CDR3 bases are TGTGCCAGCAGCTCTAAGCGGCGCGGGGACGCTGAAGCTTTCTTT.

CDR3 in amino acids: CASSRGDTGELFF. Written as DNA, the CDR3 is TGTGCCAGCAGTCGTGGAGACACCGGGGAGCTGTTTTTT. The chain is built from TRBV6-5 and TRBJ2-2; D gene uncertain. The CDR3 is 13 residues long. The germline V and J ends were trimmed by 5 bases and 3 bases, with 7 bases remaining between them. In germline, CDR1 is MNHEY, CDR2 SVGAGI.

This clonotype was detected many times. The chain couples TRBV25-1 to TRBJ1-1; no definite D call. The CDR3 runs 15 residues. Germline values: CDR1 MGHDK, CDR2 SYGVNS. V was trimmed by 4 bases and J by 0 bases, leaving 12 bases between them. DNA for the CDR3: TGTGCCAGCAGTGCCCTCCCAGGATTGAACACTGAAGCTTTCTTT. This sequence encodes CASSALPGLNTEAFF. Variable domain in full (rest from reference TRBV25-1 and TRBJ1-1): EADIYQTPRYLVIGTGKKITLECSQTMGHDKMYWYQQDPGMELHLIHYSYGVNSTEKGDLSSESTVSRIRTEHFPLTLESARPSHTSQYLCASSALPGLNTEAFFGQGTRLTVV.

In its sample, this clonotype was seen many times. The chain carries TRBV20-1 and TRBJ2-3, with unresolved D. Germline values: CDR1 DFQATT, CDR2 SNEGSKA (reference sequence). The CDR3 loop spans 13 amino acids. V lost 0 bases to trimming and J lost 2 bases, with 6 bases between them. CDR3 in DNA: TGCAGTGCTAGAGATACAGCCACAGATACGCAGTATTTT. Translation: CSARDTATDTQYF.

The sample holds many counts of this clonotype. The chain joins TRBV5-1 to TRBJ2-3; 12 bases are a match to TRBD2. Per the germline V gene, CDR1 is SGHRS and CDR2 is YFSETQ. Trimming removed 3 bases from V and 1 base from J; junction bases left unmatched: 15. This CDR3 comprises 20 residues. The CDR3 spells CASSSGNTSGRQGGTDTQYF. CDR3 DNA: TGCGCCAGCAGCTCGGGCAATACTAGCGGGAGGCAGGGAGGCACAGATACGCAGTATTTT.

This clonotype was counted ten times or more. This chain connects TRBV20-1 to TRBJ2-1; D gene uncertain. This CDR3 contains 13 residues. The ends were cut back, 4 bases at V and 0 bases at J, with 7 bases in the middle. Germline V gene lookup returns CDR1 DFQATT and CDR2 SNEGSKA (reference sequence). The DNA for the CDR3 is TGCAGTGCTAAGGCAGACTCCTACAATGAGCAGTTCTTC. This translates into CSAKADSYNEQFF.

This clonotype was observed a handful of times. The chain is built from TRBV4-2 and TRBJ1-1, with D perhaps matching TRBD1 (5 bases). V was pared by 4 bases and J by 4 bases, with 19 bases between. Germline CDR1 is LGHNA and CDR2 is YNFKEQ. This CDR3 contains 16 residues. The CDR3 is CASSPEIQRGGTEAFF. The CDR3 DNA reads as TGTGCCAGCAGCCCGGAGATTCAGAGGGGCGGCACTGAAGCTTTCTTT.

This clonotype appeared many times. The DNA of the CDR3 is TGCAGCGTTGGGTCCGACAGGGTTTTGTATGAGCAGTTCTTC. This encodes CSVGSDRVLYEQFF. The chain is built from TRBV29-1 and TRBJ2-1; 7 bases are shared with TRBD1. J was trimmed by 8 bases and V by 4 bases; bases with no gene match: 11. The CDR3 is 14 residues long. Germline CDR1 is SQVTM and CDR2 is ANQGSEA.

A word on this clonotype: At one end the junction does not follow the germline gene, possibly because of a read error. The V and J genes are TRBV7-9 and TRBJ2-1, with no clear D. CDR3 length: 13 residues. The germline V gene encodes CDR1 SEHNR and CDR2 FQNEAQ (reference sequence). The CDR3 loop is CASSFGQVNVQFF. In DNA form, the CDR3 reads TGTGCCAGCAGCTTTGGTCAGGTCAATGTGCAGTTCTTC.

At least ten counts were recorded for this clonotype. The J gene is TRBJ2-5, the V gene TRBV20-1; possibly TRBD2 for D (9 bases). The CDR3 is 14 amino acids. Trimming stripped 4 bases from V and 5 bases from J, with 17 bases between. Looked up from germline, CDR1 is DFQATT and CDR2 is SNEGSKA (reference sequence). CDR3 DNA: TGCAGTGCTAACCAGGGGGCGGGGGGGGAGACCCAGTACTTC. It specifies CSANQGAGGETQYF.

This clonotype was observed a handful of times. The CDR3 DNA sequence: TGTGCCAGCACTATCGAATCCGGGGGCCTCTACGAGCAGTACTTC. Translating it yields CASTIESGGLYEQYF. The chain employs TRBV5-6 and TRBJ2-7; D could derive from TRBD1 or TRBD2 (6 bases each). The germline V gene encodes CDR1 SGHDT and CDR2 YYEEEE. The CDR3 is made up of 15 amino acids. Trimming cost V 6 bases and J 3 bases, with 19 bases left between them. Variable domain in full (rest from reference TRBV5-6 and TRBJ2-7): DAGVTQSPTHLIKTRGQQVTLRCSPKSGHDTVSWYQQALGQGPQFIFQYYEEEERQRGNFPDRFSGHQFPNYSSELNVNALLLGDSALYLCASTIESGGLYEQYFGPGTRLTVT.

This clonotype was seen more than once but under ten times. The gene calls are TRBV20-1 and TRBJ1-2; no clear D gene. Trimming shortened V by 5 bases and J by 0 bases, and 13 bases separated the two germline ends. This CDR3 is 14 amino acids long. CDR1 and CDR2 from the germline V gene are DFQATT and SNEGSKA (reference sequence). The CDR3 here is CSAWVHGPNYGYTF. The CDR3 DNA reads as TGCAGTGCTTGGGTTCATGGTCCTAACTATGGCTACACCTTC.

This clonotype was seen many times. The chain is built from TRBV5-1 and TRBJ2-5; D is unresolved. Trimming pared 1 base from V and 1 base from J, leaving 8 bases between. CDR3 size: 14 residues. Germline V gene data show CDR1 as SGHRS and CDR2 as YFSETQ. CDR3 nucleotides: TGCGCCAGCAGCTTGTTACAGTCCCAAGAGACCCAGTACTTC. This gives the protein CASSLLQSQETQYF. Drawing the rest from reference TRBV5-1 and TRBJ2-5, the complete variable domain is KAGVTQTPRYLIKTRGQQVTLSCSPISGHRSVSWYQQTPGQGLQFLFEYFSETQRNKGNFPGRFSGRQFSNSRSEMNVSTLELGDSALYLCASSLLQSQETQYFGPGTRLLVL.

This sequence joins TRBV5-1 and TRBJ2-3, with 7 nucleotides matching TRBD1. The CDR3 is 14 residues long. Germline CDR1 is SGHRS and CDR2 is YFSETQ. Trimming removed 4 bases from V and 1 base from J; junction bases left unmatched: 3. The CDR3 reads CASSRDRGTDTQYF. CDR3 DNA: TGCGCCAGCAGCAGGGACAGAGGCACAGATACGCAGTATTTT.

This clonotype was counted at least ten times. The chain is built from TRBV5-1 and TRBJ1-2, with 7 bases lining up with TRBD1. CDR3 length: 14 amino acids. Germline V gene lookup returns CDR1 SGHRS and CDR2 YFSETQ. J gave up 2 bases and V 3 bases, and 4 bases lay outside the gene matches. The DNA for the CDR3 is TGCGCCAGCAGCTCATCACAGGGGAACTATGGCTACACCTTC. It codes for CASSSSQGNYGYTF.

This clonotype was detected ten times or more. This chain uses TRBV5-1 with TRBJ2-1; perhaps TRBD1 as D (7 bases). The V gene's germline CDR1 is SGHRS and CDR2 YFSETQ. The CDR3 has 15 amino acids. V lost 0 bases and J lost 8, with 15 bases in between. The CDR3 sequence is CASSLAGQGGDEQFF. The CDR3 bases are TGCGCCAGCAGCTTGGCGGGGCAGGGGGGAGATGAGCAGTTCTTC.